A single sample gave rise to the 32 T cell receptor beta chains below, sequenced in a study of graft-versus-host responses after intestinal transplantation. No antigen is known for these receptors. Only in-frame clones appear in the TCRdb table, and some are missing; sequencing was by immunoSEQ multiplex PCR. The sample has over 120,000 clones, around 90% seen once. Source: unstimulated CD4+ T cells sorted from spleen or lymph node cells, taken before intestinal transplant. These receptors all come from a human donor who received an intestinal transplant.

This chain connects TRBV7-9 to TRBJ2-7; D is unresolved. Deletions cut 4 bases from V and 0 bases from J, with 10 bases between. Germline CDR1 is SEHNR and CDR2 is FQNEAQ (reference sequence). CDR3 length: 14 residues. CDR3 sequence: CASSSPRRSYEQYF. CDR3 DNA sequence: TGTGCCAGCAGCTCCCCCCGTCGCTCCTACGAGCAGTACTTC. The complete variable domain, with remaining parts taken from reference TRBV7-9 and TRBJ2-7, reads DTGVSQNPRHKITKRGQNVTFRCDPISEHNRLYWYRQTLGQGPEFLTYFQNEAQLEKSRLLSDRFSAERPKGSFSTLEIQRTEQGDSAMYLCASSSPRRSYEQYFGPGTRLTVT.

V is TRBV28 and J is TRBJ1-3; 7 bases map to TRBD1. From germline, CDR1 is MDHEN and CDR2 SYDVKM. The CDR3 is 15 residues long. The junction had 3 bases not matched to a gene; V was cut back by 4 bases and J by 0 bases. The CDR3 region has the DNA TGTGCCAGCAGTTGGACAGGACCCTCTGGAAACACCATATATTTT. It yields the protein CASSWTGPSGNTIYF.

The V call is TRBV11-2, the J call TRBJ2-5; tentative D call: TRBD2 (5 bases). Trimming removed 5 bases at V and 6 bases at J, with 10 bases between. This CDR3 is 12 amino acids long. The germline V gene encodes CDR1 SGHAT and CDR2 FQNNGV. The CDR3 spells CASSPGEQTQYF. The CDR3 nucleotides are TGTGCCAGCAGCCCCGGGGAGCAGACCCAGTACTTC.

The rearrangement uses TRBV2 and TRBJ1-5; possible D gene TRBD1, 5 bases. The length of the CDR3 is 15 residues. Germline V gives CDR1 SNHLY, CDR2 FYNNEI. The V end lost 7 bases, the J end lost 2 bases, and 15 bases lay between the germline ends. This CDR3 is CASTRRDAGNQPQHF. CDR3 in DNA: TGTGCCAGCACTCGCCGGGACGCAGGCAATCAGCCCCAGCATTTT.

In its sample, this clone was seen once. The chain uses TRBV28 and TRBJ2-7; D possibly corresponds to TRBD2 (6 bases). V lost 8 bases and J 2 bases, leaving 13 bases between the germline ends. The germline V gene has CDR1 MDHEN and CDR2 SYDVKM. The CDR3 contains 13 residues. This CDR3 is CASWGGGPYEQYF. The CDR3 DNA reads as TGTGCCAGCTGGGGTGGAGGGCCCTACGAGCAGTACTTC.

The chain recombines TRBV7-3 with TRBJ1-5, with no clear D. V lost 0 bases to trimming and J lost 9 bases, with 9 bases between them. This CDR3 has 13 residues. Germline values: CDR1 SGHTA, CDR2 FQGTGA. CDR3 sequence (DNA): TGTGCCAGCAGCTTAACCCCCGTCACGCCCCAGCATTTT. Amino acid sequence: CASSLTPVTPQHF. Drawing the rest from reference TRBV7-3 and TRBJ1-5, the complete variable domain is GAGVSQTPSNKVTEKGKYVELRCDPISGHTALYWYRQSLGQGPEFLIYFQGTGAADDSGLPNDRFFAVRPEGSVSTLKIQRTERGDSAVYLCASSLTPVTPQHFGDGTRLSIL.

Points on this clone: In the same sample, other DNA sequences code for this CDR3. The chain joins TRBV30 to TRBJ1-5; D uncertain. This CDR3 comprises 12 residues. Germline V gene lookup returns CDR1 GTSNPN and CDR2 SVGIG (reference sequence). V was trimmed by 3 bases and J by 7 bases, leaving 10 bases between them. CDR3 bases: TGTGCCTGGAGCAGGAGTTCCCAGCCCCAGCATTTT. Amino acids: CAWSRSSQPQHF.

The chain couples TRBV4-1 to TRBJ1-3; 9 bases align to TRBD1. The CDR3 spans 15 residues. V lost 4 bases, J lost 3 bases, and 4 bases stayed unmatched. CDR1 and CDR2 (germline): MGHRA, YSYEKL. CDR3 sequence: CASSLATGGGNTIYF. The CDR3 bases are TGCGCCAGCAGCCTCGCGACAGGGGGTGGAAACACCATATATTTT.

This rearrangement joins TRBV7-7 to TRBJ1-3, with TRBD1 matching 10 bases. The length of the CDR3 is 15 residues. Germline CDR1 reads SSHAT; CDR2 reads FNYEAQ (reference sequence). V trimming: 4 bases; J trimming: 4 bases; junction bases outside the gene matches: 4. The CDR3 loop reads CASSSGQGSGNTIYF. CDR3 DNA sequence: TGTGCCAGCAGCTCGGGACAGGGGTCAGGAAACACCATATATTTT.

The rearrangement joins TRBV5-1 to TRBJ1-1; the D gene is possibly TRBD1 (5 bases). The germline V and J ends were trimmed by 0 bases and 5 bases, with 20 bases remaining between them. The CDR3 totals 17 residues. Germline CDR1 SGHRS, CDR2 YFSETQ. The CDR3 spells CASSLGFTAGLRTEAFF. The CDR3 region has the DNA TGCGCCAGCAGCTTGGGTTTTACGGCAGGGCTGCGAACTGAAGCTTTCTTT. Complete variable domain (other parts from reference TRBV5-1 and TRBJ1-1): KAGVTQTPRYLIKTRGQQVTLSCSPISGHRSVSWYQQTPGQGLQFLFEYFSETQRNKGNFPGRFSGRQFSNSRSEMNVSTLELGDSALYLCASSLGFTAGLRTEAFFGQGTRLTVV.

As to this clone: This same CDR3 is encoded by further DNA sequences in the sample. The chain couples TRBV18 to TRBJ2-3; D is undetermined. Germline CDR1 KGHSH, CDR2 LQKENI. Trimming cost V 3 bases and J 1 base, with 2 bases left between them. CDR3 size: 12 residues. The CDR3 nucleotides read TGTGCCAGCTCACCCGGCACAGATACGCAGTATTTT. It yields the protein CASSPGTDTQYF.

The chain carries TRBV9 and TRBJ1-1; D is undetermined. The CDR3 spans 14 residues. Germline V CDR1 and CDR2: SGDLS, YYNGEE. V lost 4 bases, J lost 2 bases, and 12 bases lay in between. CDR3 residues: CASSPRTANTEAFF. The CDR3 DNA follows: TGTGCCAGCAGCCCCCGGACCGCCAACACTGAAGCTTTCTTT.

The rearrangement joins TRBV4-3 to TRBJ1-4; tentative D call: TRBD1 (6 bases). The CDR3 extends over 17 amino acids. Germline CDR1 is LGHNA and CDR2 is YSLEER. V lost 2 bases and J 7 bases, leaving 20 bases between the germline ends. In DNA, the CDR3 is TGCGCCAGCAGCCAATCCTCGGTACAGGGATTGGGTGAAAAACTGTTTTTT. This translates into CASSQSSVQGLGEKLFF.

This rearrangement joins TRBV19 to TRBJ1-4; 7 nucleotides align to TRBD1. Per the germline V gene, CDR1 is LNHDA and CDR2 is SQIVND (reference sequence). V dropped 5 bases and J dropped 8; count of bases not matched to a gene: 11. The CDR3 runs 15 residues. The CDR3 sequence is CASSPLTGTEEKLFF. The CDR3 DNA reads TGTGCCAGTAGTCCCCTCACTGGGACAGAGGAAAAACTGTTTTTT.

V usage is TRBV9 and J usage is TRBJ2-7; tentatively, D is TRBD1 or TRBD2 (5 bases each). V was clipped by 4 bases and J by 7 bases, with 18 bases between them. In germline, CDR1 is SGDLS, CDR2 YYNGEE. CDR3 length: 14 residues. CDR3 region: CASSLSGRRDEQYF. In DNA form, the CDR3 reads TGTGCCAGCAGCCTATCGGGACGACGGGATGAGCAGTACTTC. The complete variable domain, with remaining parts taken from reference TRBV9 and TRBJ2-7, reads DSGVTQTPKHLITATGQRVTLRCSPRSGDLSVYWYQQSLDQGLQFLIQYYNGEERAKGNILERFSAQQFPDLHSELNLSSLELGDSALYFCASSLSGRRDEQYFGPGTRLTVT.

The chain combines TRBV6-1 with TRBJ2-1; 8 nucleotides line up with TRBD2. There are 15 residues in the CDR3. Germline V CDR1 and CDR2: MNHNS, SASEGT. Trimming took 5 bases from V and 5 from J; bases not matched to a gene: 8. The CDR3 protein is CASSIAGLTDNEQFF. The DNA of the CDR3 is TGTGCCAGCAGTATAGCGGGACTAACCGACAATGAGCAGTTCTTC.

V usage is TRBV14 and J usage is TRBJ1-2; D uncertain. CDR3 length: 14 amino acids. The V end lost 0 bases, the J end lost 2 bases, and 7 bases lay between the germline ends. Germline assignment: CDR1 SGHDN and CDR2 FVKESK. The CDR3 DNA sequence: TGTGCCAGCAGCCAAGAGATCCGGAACTATGGCTACACCTTC. This gives the protein CASSQEIRNYGYTF.

The chain employs TRBV28 and TRBJ2-1; 8 bases match TRBD2. The CDR3 consists of 17 residues. The V gene's germline CDR1 is MDHEN and CDR2 SYDVKM. Trimming removed 1 base from V and 6 bases from J; junction bases left unmatched: 11. CDR3 sequence (DNA): TGTGCCAGCAGTTTATCTCTTCTAGCGGGTGTACGCAATGAGCAGTTCTTC. It is translated as CASSLSLLAGVRNEQFF.

The J gene is TRBJ2-7, the V gene TRBV27; 8 bases agree with TRBD1. In germline, CDR1 is MNHEY, CDR2 SMNVEV (reference sequence). The CDR3 is made up of 15 amino acids. Losses at the gene ends were 3 bases for V and 1 base for J; bases not matched to a gene: 5. The chain's CDR3 is CASSFAGQGSYEQYF. In DNA, the CDR3 is TGTGCCAGCAGTTTCGCCGGACAGGGATCCTACGAGCAGTACTTC.

Turning to this clone: An end of the junction differs from the germline gene, which may be a read error. The sample holds other DNA sequences that translate to the same CDR3. V and J are TRBV19 and TRBJ1-2; maybe TRBD1 (6 bases). Germline CDR1 is LNHDA and CDR2 is SQIVND (reference sequence). The CDR3 runs 17 residues. The DNA of the CDR3 is TGTGCCAGTAGTCCACCGCCCGGGAGGGGGAGAAACTACGGCTACACCTTC. It encodes CASSPPPGRGRNYGYTF.

The chain uses TRBV28 and TRBJ1-5; TRBD1 aligns across 8 bases. J lost 4 bases, V lost 3 bases, and 5 bases had no gene match. Germline V lookup: CDR1 MDHEN, CDR2 SYDVKM. CDR3 length: 15 amino acids. The DNA of the CDR3 is TGTGCCAGCAGTTTTCAGGGGGCGCAGAATCAGCCCCAGCATTTT. Residues: CASSFQGAQNQPQHF.

The CDR3 here is CASSSGTAAYEQYF. CDR3 nucleotides: TGTGCCAGCAGTTCCGGGACAGCAGCTTACGAGCAGTACTTC. V usage is TRBV6-1 and J usage is TRBJ2-7, with 7 bases aligning to TRBD1. The V gene end was trimmed by 5 bases and the J gene end by 4 bases; junction bases not matched to a gene: 8. The CDR3 is 14 residues long. Germline assignment: CDR1 MNHNS and CDR2 SASEGT.

This clone was detected only once. Other DNA sequences in the same sample also yield this CDR3. V and J are TRBV7-8 and TRBJ1-2; perhaps TRBD1 as D (6 bases). V dropped 5 bases and J dropped 1 base, with 11 bases sitting between them. Looked up from germline, CDR1 is SGHVS and CDR2 is FQNEAQ. This CDR3 has 14 residues. The CDR3 DNA follows: TGTGCCAGCAGCAACTGGGACAATAACTATGGCTACACCTTC. Translating gives CASSNWDNNYGYTF.

The chain recombines TRBV7-2 with TRBJ2-2, with TRBD2 matching over 7 bases. The germline CDR1 and CDR2 sequences are SGHTA and FQGNSA. Trimming removed 5 bases from V and 4 bases from J; junction bases left unmatched: 4. This CDR3 spans 14 amino acids. CDR3 amino acids: CASSRGSGTGELFF. The CDR3 coding sequence is TGTGCCAGCAGCCGCGGGAGCGGCACCGGGGAGCTGTTTTTT. The entire variable domain, with the rest obtained from reference TRBV7-2 and TRBJ2-2, is as follows: GAGVSQSPSNKVTEKGKDVELRCDPISGHTALYWYRQSLGQGLEFLIYFQGNSAPDKSGLPSDRFSAERTGGSVSTLTIQRTQQEDSAVYLCASSRGSGTGELFFGEGSRLTVL.

V and J are TRBV19 and TRBJ2-1; TRBD2 matches 8 bases. The CDR3 is 17 amino acids. Germline assignment: CDR1 LNHDA and CDR2 SQIVND (reference sequence). Trimming at V came to 5 bases and at J to 2 bases, leaving 11 bases not matched to a gene. CDR3 sequence reads: CASSVNSGLVTYNEQFF. CDR3 coding DNA: TGTGCCAGTAGTGTTAATTCGGGACTAGTTACCTACAATGAGCAGTTCTTC.

This clone was picked up one time. The chain combines TRBV7-2 with TRBJ1-3, with D possibly TRBD1 on 6 matching bases. CDR1 and CDR2 (germline): SGHTA, FQGNSA. CDR3 length: 16 residues. Trimming cost V 1 base and J 0 bases, with 10 bases left between them. CDR3 sequence: CASSLEDRYSGNTIYF. Written as DNA, the CDR3 is TGTGCCAGCAGCTTAGAGGACAGATACTCTGGAAACACCATATATTTT.

The V gene is TRBV29-1, the J gene TRBJ2-2; D not certain. Deletions cut 6 bases from V and 2 bases from J, with 4 bases between. Germline V CDR1 and CDR2: SQVTM, ANQGSEA. The CDR3 extends over 11 amino acids. The CDR3 sequence is CSVLNTGELFF. In DNA, the CDR3 is TGCAGCGTCCTAAACACCGGGGAGCTGTTTTTT.

The chain couples TRBV30 to TRBJ1-5, with 7 bases identical to TRBD1. V lost 2 bases to trimming and J lost 6 bases; unmatched junction nucleotides: 10. Looked up from germline, CDR1 is GTSNPN and CDR2 is SVGIG (reference sequence). The CDR3 totals 15 residues. Here the CDR3 reads CAWSPQGTVSQPQHF. CDR3 in DNA: TGTGCCTGGAGTCCACAGGGGACGGTTAGTCAGCCCCAGCATTTT.

Points on this clone: At the DNA level, this CDR3 is encoded by other sequences in the same sample as well. This chain joins TRBV7-3 and TRBJ2-7; weak D call: TRBD1 (6 bases). V was trimmed by 0 bases and J by 3 bases, leaving 6 bases between them. The CDR3 length is 13 residues. From germline, CDR1 is SGHTA and CDR2 FQGTGA. DNA of the CDR3: TGTGCCAGCAGCTTAACAGGGGGCTACGAGCAGTACTTC. The encoded protein is CASSLTGGYEQYF.

There are a few counts of this clone. V and J are TRBV7-8 and TRBJ1-4; D remains unclear. CDR1 and CDR2 from the germline V gene are SGHVS and FQNEAQ. The CDR3 is 15 residues long. V shed 0 bases and J shed 0 bases, with 5 bases lying between them. The CDR3 sequence: CASSLAESTNEKLFF. Here the CDR3 DNA reads TGTGCCAGCAGCTTAGCAGAATCAACTAATGAAAAACTGTTTTTT.

This chain links TRBV6-1 with TRBJ2-1; the D is unclear. CDR1 and CDR2 from the germline V gene are MNHNS and SASEGT. The germline V and J ends were trimmed by 2 bases and 6 bases, with 2 bases remaining between them. CDR3 length equals 11 residues. The CDR3 DNA reads TGTGCCAGCAGTGAACCCAATGAGCAGTTCTTC. Protein product: CASSEPNEQFF.

V gene TRBV7-9 combines with J gene TRBJ2-5, with D possibly matching TRBD1 (6 bases). The J call may be faulty, since TRBJ2-7 better matches the DNA end. The length of the CDR3 is 14 residues. CDR1 is SEHNR, CDR2 FQNEAQ, per germline (reference sequence). The CDR3 region has the DNA TGTGCCAGCAGACCAACCGGGACACCCTACGAGCAGTACTTC. Its translation is CASRPTGTPYEQYF.